This TCR beta chain is drawn from a study of T-cell reconstitution after alpha-beta-depleted transplantation in children. Unique molecular identifiers featured in how the TCRbeta library was prepared. MiXCR, applied by TCRdb to the PCR reads, yields one record per CDR3 protein. The sample lists 350,000 to 450,000 distinct CDR3 sequences, about an eighth occurring once. The CDR3 totals 13 residues. The V end was cut by 0 bases, the J end by 8 bases, with 7 bases between. This clonotype was counted a few times. The rearrangement links TRBV12-3 or TRBV12-4 to TRBJ1-4; D might be TRBD1 (5 bases). The source material was PBMCs, sampled from the stem cell graft. The TCR sequence derives from a human donor who donated a stem cell graft to a child with Fanconi anemia. The CDR3 coding sequence is TGTGCCAGCAGTTTAGCGGAGGGGGAAAAACTGTTTTTT. Translating gives CASSLAEGEKLFF.